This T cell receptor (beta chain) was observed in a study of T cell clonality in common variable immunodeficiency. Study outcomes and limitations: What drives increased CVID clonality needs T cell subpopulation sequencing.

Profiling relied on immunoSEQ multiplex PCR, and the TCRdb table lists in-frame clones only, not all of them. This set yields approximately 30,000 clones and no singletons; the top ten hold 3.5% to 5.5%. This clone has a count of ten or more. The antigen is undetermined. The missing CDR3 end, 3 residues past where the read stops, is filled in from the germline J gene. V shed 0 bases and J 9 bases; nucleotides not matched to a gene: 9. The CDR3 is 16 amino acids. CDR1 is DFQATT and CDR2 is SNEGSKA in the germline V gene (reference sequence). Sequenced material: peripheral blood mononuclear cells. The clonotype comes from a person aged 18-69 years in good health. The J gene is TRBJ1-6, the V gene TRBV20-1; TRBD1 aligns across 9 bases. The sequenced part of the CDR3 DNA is TGCAGTGCTAGAGACCCTACAGGGGGCGGGTCTTCACCC. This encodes CSARDPTGGGSSP. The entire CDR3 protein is CSARDPTGGGSSPLHF.